These 17 T cell receptor beta chains were sequenced from one sample in a study of T cell repertoires in cytomegalovirus infection. Using its own MiXCR run on the reads, TCRdb lists one record per CDR3 protein. Of about 150,000 distinct CDR3 sequences detected, 23% appear once; the ten largest clones hold approximately 11%. Sample: PBMCs. All receptors derive from a human donor in good health (CMV status not recorded). Some clones in this sample may be carry-over from other donors' samples.

The chain uses TRBV7-9 and TRBJ2-3, with TRBD1 as a possible D gene (6 bases). Germline-derived CDR1 and CDR2 are SEHNR and FQNEAQ (reference sequence). There are 13 residues in the CDR3. Trimming took 4 bases from V and 4 from J, leaving 9 bases between them. CDR3 nucleotide sequence: TGTGCCAGCAGCTGGACAGTAGCAGATACGCAGTATTTT. As protein: CASSWTVADTQYF. Supplemented by reference TRBV7-9 and TRBJ2-3, the full variable domain reads DTGVSQNPRHKITKRGQNVTFRCDPISEHNRLYWYRQTLGQGPEFLTYFQNEAQLEKSRLLSDRFSAERPKGSFSTLEIQRTEQGDSAMYLCASSWTVADTQYFGPGTRLTVL.

This clonotype was detected a few times. This rearrangement joins TRBV2 to TRBJ1-3, with TRBD1 identical over 10 bases. With 5 bases clipped from V and 0 bases from J, the junction kept 10 bases outside the gene matches. From germline, CDR1 is SNHLY and CDR2 FYNNEI. The CDR3 has 18 amino acids. The CDR3 nucleotides are TGTGCCAGCAGTCATGGGACAGGGGAGGCCCTCTCTGGAAACACCATATATTTT. This codes for CASSHGTGEALSGNTIYF.

This clonotype has a count of ten or more. This rearrangement joins TRBV7-2 to TRBJ2-1; possibly TRBD2 for D (5 bases). Germline loops: CDR1 SGHTA, CDR2 FQGNSA. The CDR3 is 15 residues long. V dropped 3 bases and J dropped 9 bases, with 18 bases sitting between them. CDR3: CASSFSRNPRGEQFF. The CDR3 DNA sequence: TGTGCCAGCAGCTTCTCCCGGAACCCCCGGGGTGAGCAGTTCTTC.

The table lists this clonotype with many counts. The chain is built from TRBV28 and TRBJ1-5; tentatively, D is TRBD1 (5 bases). Between the trimmed V and J ends, which lost 6 bases and 0 bases, there was a span of 15 bases. This CDR3 is 16 amino acids long. Germline CDR1 reads MDHEN; CDR2 reads SYDVKM. CDR3: CASRQLQENSNQPQHF. The CDR3, as DNA: TGTGCCAGCAGACAACTACAGGAGAATAGCAATCAGCCCCAGCATTTT.

This clonotype was detected only a few times. The chain combines TRBV28 with TRBJ2-7; possibly TRBD1 for D (6 bases). This CDR3 region has 12 residues. CDR1 is MDHEN, CDR2 SYDVKM, per germline. Trimming pared 7 bases from V and 5 bases from J, leaving 12 bases between. The CDR3 sequence: CASTTGSHEQYF. The CDR3 DNA follows: TGTGCCAGCACAACAGGGTCCCACGAGCAGTACTTC.

This clonotype has just a few counts. The V gene is TRBV29-1, the J gene TRBJ1-3; D gene ambiguous. V lost 7 bases, J lost 15 bases, and 19 bases lay in between. The CDR3 is made up of 11 amino acids. Germline lookup yields CDR1 SQVTM and CDR2 ANQGSEA. CDR3 protein: CSAAFGVSRYF. Written as DNA, the CDR3 is TGCAGCGCCGCTTTCGGGGTTAGTCGATATTTT.

This clonotype turned up a few times. The CDR3 sequence: CASSFGASNEQYF. CDR3 DNA: TGTGCCAGCAGCTTCGGGGCTAGCAACGAGCAGTACTTC. The V gene is TRBV5-4, the J gene TRBJ2-7, with D perhaps TRBD1 or TRBD2 (5 bases each). The CDR3 runs to 13 residues. The germline V gene has CDR1 SGHNT and CDR2 YYREEE (reference sequence). V gave up 2 bases and J gave up 5 bases, with 11 bases separating them.

The rearrangement links TRBV12-3 or TRBV12-4 to TRBJ1-2; the D gene is possibly TRBD1 (5 bases). This CDR3 has 14 amino acids. V lost 7 bases and J lost 8, with 20 bases in between. The CDR3 region is CASTSGPQSRGYTF. The DNA for the CDR3 is TGTGCCAGCACCTCGGGGCCCCAGTCGAGAGGCTACACCTTC.

The V and J genes are TRBV7-2 and TRBJ1-1, with 7 bases lining up with TRBD1. Per germline, CDR1 SGHTA and CDR2 FQGNSA. This CDR3 region has 14 residues. Trimming removed 5 bases from V and 4 bases from J; junction bases left unmatched: 7. The CDR3 loop reads CASSNRGEGTEAFF. CDR3 DNA sequence: TGTGCCAGCAGCAACAGGGGCGAAGGCACTGAAGCTTTCTTT.

This clonotype has only a few counts. The rearrangement uses TRBV28 and TRBJ2-2; TRBD2 might be the D (5 bases). Germline-derived CDR1 and CDR2 are MDHEN and SYDVKM. V lost 2 bases and J 6 bases, leaving 7 bases between the germline ends. There are 13 residues in the CDR3. The CDR3 here is CASSLLGAGELFF. CDR3 bases: TGTGCCAGCAGTTTACTCGGGGCCGGGGAGCTGTTTTTT.

The chain links TRBV27 to TRBJ2-6; weak D call: TRBD1 (6 bases). V dropped 5 bases and J dropped 0 bases, with 17 bases sitting between them. Germline V gene lookup returns CDR1 MNHEY and CDR2 SMNVEV (reference sequence). The CDR3 runs to 18 residues. DNA for the CDR3: TGTGCCAGCAGTCCCCAATGGGACACGTCCTCTGGGGCCAACGTCCTGACTTTC. Protein product: CASSPQWDTSSGANVLTF.

This clonotype was seen more than once but under ten times. The chain has TRBV6-8 and TRBJ1-1; 11 bases fit TRBD1. The CDR3 extends over 14 amino acids. Germline assignment: CDR1 MNHGY and CDR2 SAAAGT. Trimming removed 6 bases from V and 7 bases from J; junction bases left unmatched: 7. The CDR3 DNA reads as TGTGCCAGCAGCTGGGACAGGGGGGAAATTGAAGCTTTCTTT. Amino acid sequence: CASSWDRGEIEAFF.

This clonotype was counted at least ten times. The chain has TRBV12-3 or TRBV12-4 and TRBJ2-5; 7 nucleotides match TRBD1. Trimming removed 3 bases from V and 0 bases from J; junction bases left unmatched: 7. This CDR3 comprises 16 residues. DNA of the CDR3: TGTGCCAGCAGTTTTTTGATACAGGGGTACCAAGAGACCCAGTACTTC. Translated, it gives CASSFLIQGYQETQYF.

The V and J genes are TRBV4-2 and TRBJ2-5; 7 bases fit TRBD1. Germline CDR1 and CDR2: LGHNA and YNFKEQ. CDR3 size: 15 residues. J lost 2 bases, V lost 0 bases, and 3 bases had no gene match. CDR3 DNA: TGTGCCAGCAGCCAAGACGGGACAGTTCAAGAGACCCAGTACTTC. Its translation is CASSQDGTVQETQYF.

The rearrangement links TRBV28 to TRBJ1-2, with D perhaps matching TRBD1 (5 bases). Trimming shortened V by 10 bases and J by 4 bases, and 25 bases separated the two germline ends. Germline V lookup: CDR1 MDHEN, CDR2 SYDVKM. The CDR3 length is 16 residues. The CDR3: CATRGPSDPSSYGYTF. The CDR3 DNA follows: TGTGCCACCCGGGGCCCGTCGGACCCCTCCTCCTATGGCTACACCTTC.

This clonotype has ten or more counts. The genes are TRBV28 and TRBJ2-7; D is possibly TRBD2 (5 bases). Per the germline V gene, CDR1 is MDHEN and CDR2 is SYDVKM. The CDR3 has 14 amino acids. Trimming took off 10 bases at V and 4 bases at J, with 20 bases between the two ends. CDR3 DNA sequence: TGTGCCACCCGTATTGAGGAGTCGGGGTACGAGCAGTACTTC. This sequence encodes CATRIEESGYEQYF.

This clonotype was observed a handful of times. This chain joins TRBV29-1 and TRBJ2-2; D is possibly TRBD1 or TRBD2 (5 bases each). V gave up 3 bases and J gave up 3 bases, with 8 bases separating them. The CDR3 covers 13 residues. Germline V CDR1 and CDR2: SQVTM, ANQGSEA. CDR3 residues: CSVEGEYTGELFF. The DNA for the CDR3 is TGCAGCGTTGAGGGGGAGTACACCGGGGAGCTGTTTTTT.